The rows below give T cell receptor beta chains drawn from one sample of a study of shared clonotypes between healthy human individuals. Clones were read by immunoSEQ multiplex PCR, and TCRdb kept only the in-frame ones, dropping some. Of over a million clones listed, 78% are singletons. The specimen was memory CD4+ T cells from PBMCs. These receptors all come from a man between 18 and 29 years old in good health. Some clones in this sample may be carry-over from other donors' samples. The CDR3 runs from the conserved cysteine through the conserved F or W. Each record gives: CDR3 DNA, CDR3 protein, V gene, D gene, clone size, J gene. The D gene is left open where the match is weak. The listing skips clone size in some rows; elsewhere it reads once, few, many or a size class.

TGTGCCAGCAGTTTAGCCCGCAGGGGGCGTATTCAAGAGACCCAGTACTTC	CASSLARRGRIQETQYF	TRBV28	TRBD1	NA	TRBJ2-5
TGTGCCAGCAGCAAGGCCGGGGATTACTCCTACGAGCAGTACTTC	CASSKAGDYSYEQYF	TRBV5-5	NA	NA	TRBJ2-7
TGCGCCAGCAGCTACGGACTAGCGGGGGCCTACAATGAGCAGTTCTTC	CASSYGLAGAYNEQFF	TRBV5-1	TRBD2	NA	TRBJ2-1
TGTGCCAGCAGTGTCGTTGGGCAGGGTGAGCAGTTCTTC	CASSVVGQGEQFF	TRBV6-1	NA	NA	TRBJ2-1
TGCGCCAGCAGCCAAGATCTTGGGCTGGACAGCGGGGAGACCCAGTACTTC	CASSQDLGLDSGETQYF	TRBV4-1	NA	NA	TRBJ2-5
TGTGCCAGCAGGAGTATTACAGGGGATGGAAACACCATATATTTT	CASRSITGDGNTIYF	TRBV6-6	TRBD1	NA	TRBJ1-3
TGTGCCAGCAGCTGGACTAGGGAGCGGGCCTACGAGCAGTACTTC	CASSWTRERAYEQYF	TRBV5-4	TRBD2	few	TRBJ2-7
TGTGCCCTAAGACAGAAGTTCCCCTACGAGCAGTACTTC	CALRQKFPYEQYF	TRBV30	NA	NA	TRBJ2-7
TGCAGCGTTGAACTGGAGTCCGTGAATACGCAGTATTTT	CSVELESVNTQYF	TRBV29-1	NA	NA	TRBJ2-3
TGTGCCAGTCTAGCGGGAGAACCTTACAATGAGCAGTTCTTC	CASLAGEPYNEQFF	TRBV7-2	TRBD2	NA	TRBJ2-1
TGCAGCGGCCAGACTAGGCGTACGCAGTATTTT	CSGQTRRTQYF	TRBV29-1	NA	NA	TRBJ2-3
TGTGCCAGCAGCAACACAGGGGGCGGCACAGATACGCAGTATTTT	CASSNTGGGTDTQYF	TRBV28	TRBD1	once	TRBJ2-3
TGTGCCAGTAGTACCTCTTATGGCTACACCTTC	CASSTSYGYTF	TRBV19	NA	few	TRBJ1-2
TGCGCCAGCAGCTCCCAATATGCGGATACGCAGTATTTT	CASSSQYADTQYF	TRBV4-3	NA	once	TRBJ2-3
TGCGCCAGCAGCCGGGACCCGAACACCGGGGAGCTGTTTTTT	CASSRDPNTGELFF	TRBV5-1	NA	NA	TRBJ2-2
TGTGCCAGCAGCCAACAGGGGGTCGTGACCGGGGAGCTGTTTTTT	CASSQQGVVTGELFF	TRBV14	TRBD1	few	TRBJ2-2
TGTGCCAGCTCACGAACACAGGGCTTGGCCTCTGAAGCTTTCTTT	CASSRTQGLASEAFF	TRBV18	NA	NA	TRBJ1-1
TGTGCCAGCAGTTTAGCACTAGTGCAGTTCTTC	CASSLALVQFF	TRBV2	NA	few	TRBJ2-1
TGTGCCAGCAGCTTAAGACTCGGGGGAGAAGAAAAACTGTTTTTT	CASSLRLGGEEKLFF	TRBV7-9	NA	NA	TRBJ1-4
TGTGCCAGCAGGAGGGGGAACTCCTACGAGCAGTACTTC	CASRRGNSYEQYF	TRBV28	NA	NA	TRBJ2-7
TGTGCCAGCAGCTTAGTTGGGGGACTAGCGGGAAACAATGAGCAGTTCTTC	CASSLVGGLAGNNEQFF	TRBV7-2	TRBD2	NA	TRBJ2-1
TGTGCCAGCAGTGCCAATATCAGGGGGGAAGGCTACACCTTC	CASSANIRGEGYTF	TRBV7-2	TRBD1	NA	TRBJ1-2
TGTGCCAGCAGGTTCCAGAGACTGGCCTGGGAGCAGTACTTC	CASRFQRLAWEQYF	TRBV6-5	NA	NA	TRBJ2-7
TGTGCCAGCAGCTTCGGGACGCTTGGGAACACCGGGGAGCTGTTTTTT	CASSFGTLGNTGELFF	TRBV5-6	NA	few	TRBJ2-2
TGTGCCAGCAGTGAAGCGGGAGCATCTGGCAATGAGCAGTTCTTC	CASSEAGASGNEQFF	TRBV6-1	NA	NA	TRBJ2-1
TGTGCCAGCAGCTTAAGTGGGAGGGCCGGTAAAGATACGCAGTATTTT	CASSLSGRAGKDTQYF	TRBV7-3	TRBD2	NA	TRBJ2-3
TGTGCCAGCTCACCACCGGGGCAACCCGAGCAGTACTTC	CASSPPGQPEQYF	TRBV18	NA	NA	TRBJ2-7
TGTGCCAGCAGCTTAGTTGGCGCGGACTCCTACGAGCAGTACTTC	CASSLVGADSYEQYF	TRBV11-2	NA	NA	TRBJ2-7
TGTGCCAGCAGCGTAGCTTACCAAGCGAACACCGGGGAGCTGTTTTTT	CASSVAYQANTGELFF	TRBV9	NA	NA	TRBJ2-2
TGTGCCTGGAGTAGGAGCTCGAACACTGAAGCTTTCTTT	CAWSRSSNTEAFF	TRBV30	NA	NA	TRBJ1-1
TGTGCCAGCAGCGTAGAAGGTGGGGACAGGGTCTACAATGAGCAGTTCTTC	CASSVEGGDRVYNEQFF	TRBV9	TRBD1	NA	TRBJ2-1
TGTGCCAGCAGCCGGTCGAACACTGAAGCTTTCTTT	CASSRSNTEAFF	TRBV5-4	NA	once	TRBJ1-1
TGTGCCAGCAGTGAAGGGGACAAGACCAATCAGCCCCAGCATTTT	CASSEGDKTNQPQHF	TRBV2	NA	once	TRBJ1-5
TGTGCCAGCAGTCCCCGGGACAGGCGGGCCCATGGCTACACCTTC	CASSPRDRRAHGYTF	TRBV27	TRBD1	NA	TRBJ1-2
TGTGCCAGCAGCCCCGGGACTCGGCGGGGCAATGAGCAGTTCTTC	CASSPGTRRGNEQFF	TRBV2	NA	NA	TRBJ2-1